This T cell receptor (beta chain) derives from a study of regulatory T cells in long-lasting Graves disease. This clonotype was observed at least ten times. CDR3 length equals 14 residues. Germline CDR1 reads GTSNPN; CDR2 reads SVGIG (reference sequence). The germline V and J ends were trimmed by 5 bases and 4 bases, with 15 bases remaining between them. Time point described: newly diagnosed GD, antithyroid drugs for less than 3 months. The TCR library was prepared using RNA isolated from PBMCs. Construction of the TCR beta libraries employed iRepertoire HTBI primers in conjunction with Arm-PCR of CDR3 regions. MiXCR, applied by TCRdb to the multiplex PCR reads, yields one record per CDR3 protein. The sample includes hundreds of thousands of distinct CDR3 sequences, around 12% seen only once; the top ten take approximately 9.6%. The sample was also reused in another study, on T cells in Graves' hyperthyroidism and ophthalmopathy.

The sequence derives from a woman aged 25 to 39 with Graves disease. The starting material was peripheral blood mononuclear cells (PBMCs), obtained at new diagnosis, from a patient treated with antithyroid drugs. V gene TRBV30 combines with J gene TRBJ2-1; TRBD2 might be the D (6 bases). The CDR3 DNA reads TGTGCCTGGTCGGACTACTCTCCTTACAATGAGCAGTTCTTC. Protein: CAWSDYSPYNEQFF.